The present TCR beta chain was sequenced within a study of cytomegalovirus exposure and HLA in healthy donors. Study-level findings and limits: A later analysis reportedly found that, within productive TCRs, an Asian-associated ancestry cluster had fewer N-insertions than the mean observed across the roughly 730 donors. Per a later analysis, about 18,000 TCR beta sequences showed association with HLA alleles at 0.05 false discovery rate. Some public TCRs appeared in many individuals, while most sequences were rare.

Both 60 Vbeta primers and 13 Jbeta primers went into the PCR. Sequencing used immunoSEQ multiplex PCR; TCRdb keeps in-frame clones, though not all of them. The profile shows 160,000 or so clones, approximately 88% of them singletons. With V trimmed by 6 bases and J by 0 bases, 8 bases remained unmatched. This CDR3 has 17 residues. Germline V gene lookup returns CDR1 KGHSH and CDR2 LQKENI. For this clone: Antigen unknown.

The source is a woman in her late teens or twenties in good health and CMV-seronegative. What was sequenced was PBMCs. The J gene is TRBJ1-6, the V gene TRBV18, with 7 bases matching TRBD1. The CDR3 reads CASSTRGQGSYNSPLHF. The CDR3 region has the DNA TGTGCCAGCTCCACGAGGGGGCAGGGCTCCTATAATTCACCCCTCCACTTT.